The text below deals with one T cell receptor beta chain. This clone turned up a few times. The antigen it binds to is not known. Base qualities are missing; no much larger clone stands one base away. Repertoires were sampled multiple times during chemoradiotherapy, which allowed clonal expansion in the tumor microenvironment to be followed. This sample is part of a study of chemoradiotherapy in HPV16-positive cancers (dated by TCRdb to 2022 to 2024). About the investigation overall: Functional T-cell assays on cells from two HPV16-positive patients defined candidate HPV-specific T-cell clones and common TCR motifs. The study set out to ask whether T-cell immunity against the HPV oncoproteins E6 and E7 changes over the course of chemoradiotherapy and whether that immunity affects survival. The candidate HPV-specific TCRs and motifs were then tracked in TCR repertoires from 86 patients with HPV-related cancers. Study-level results and caveats: Expansion of candidate HPV-specific clones and E7-related TCR motifs was observed in the tumor microenvironment during treatment, whereas no such expansion was observed for non-HPV-specific T cells. The functional definition of HPV-specific T cells came from only two HPV16-positive patients, and the survival association was reported for HPV16-positive patients. In HPV16-positive patients, expansion of HPV-responsive T cells during chemoradiotherapy was found to be associated with improved recurrence-free survival.

Library method: the immunoSEQ multiplex PCR assay. What TCRdb holds here is the immuneACCESS table cut down to in-frame rearrangements. Part of the clones is not present; checked against another copy, under half of the missing clones reflect an unresolved V gene, and the others are unexplained. For this sample there are fewer than 1,500 clones; about four fifths appear just once. The top ten hold roughly 14% of the sample. V is trimmed back by 6 bases and J by 5 bases, and the junction contains 8 bases that no gene match accounts for. The germline V gene specifies MDHEN as CDR1 and SYDVKM as CDR2. Including cysteine and phenylalanine, the CDR3 has 15 amino acids. Only the CDR3 DNA stays, 45 bases, in frame from base 1.

The chain uses TRBV28 and TRBJ2-7; TRBD2 aligns with 12 central bases. The receptor was isolated from a human donor with HPV-associated anogenital cancer. The input for sequencing was tumor tissue, taken from a patient who underwent chemoradiotherapy. The bases are TGTGCCAGCAGGCCTAGCGGGAGGGCGTCCCACGAGCAGTACTTC. Its protein reads: CASRPSGRASHEQYF. Reference TRBV28 and TRBJ2-7 genes cover what lies past the CDR3, so the full variable domain is DVKVTQSSRYLVKRTGEKVFLECVQDMDHENMFWYRQDPGLGLRLIYFSYDVKMKEKGDIPEGYSVSREKKERFSLILESASTNQTSMYLCASRPSGRASHEQYFGPGTRLTVT.